This TCR beta chain was captured by sequencing in a study of blood T cell repertoires in COVID-19. Study information: Sites in the United States, Italy and Spain provided acute and convalescent COVID-19 samples. T cells, B-cell-depleted T cells, or PBMCs provided the cDNA or gDNA that served as material.

The ends were cut back, 3 bases at V and 0 bases at J, with 10 bases in the middle. Looked up from germline, CDR1 is SGDLS and CDR2 is YYNGEE. CDR3 size: 15 residues. Original analysis: Using reference gene primer amplification, nucleated cell counts were estimated. Repertoires were generated with immunoSEQ multiplex PCR, while TCRdb's copy carries only in-frame clones and drops some. V and J calls plus clone size are reproduced from that table; the DNA served to infer D and trimming. The profile shows just under 350,000 clones, 91% of them singletons. The chain links TRBV9 to TRBJ1-3; D is perhaps TRBD1 (5 bases). The sequenced sample was peripheral blood. This clonotype was obtained from a young woman who had recovered from COVID-19. CDR3 bases: TGTGCCAGCAGCGGGGGCCGAGTCTCTGGAAACACCATATATTTT. It yields the protein CASSGGRVSGNTIYF.